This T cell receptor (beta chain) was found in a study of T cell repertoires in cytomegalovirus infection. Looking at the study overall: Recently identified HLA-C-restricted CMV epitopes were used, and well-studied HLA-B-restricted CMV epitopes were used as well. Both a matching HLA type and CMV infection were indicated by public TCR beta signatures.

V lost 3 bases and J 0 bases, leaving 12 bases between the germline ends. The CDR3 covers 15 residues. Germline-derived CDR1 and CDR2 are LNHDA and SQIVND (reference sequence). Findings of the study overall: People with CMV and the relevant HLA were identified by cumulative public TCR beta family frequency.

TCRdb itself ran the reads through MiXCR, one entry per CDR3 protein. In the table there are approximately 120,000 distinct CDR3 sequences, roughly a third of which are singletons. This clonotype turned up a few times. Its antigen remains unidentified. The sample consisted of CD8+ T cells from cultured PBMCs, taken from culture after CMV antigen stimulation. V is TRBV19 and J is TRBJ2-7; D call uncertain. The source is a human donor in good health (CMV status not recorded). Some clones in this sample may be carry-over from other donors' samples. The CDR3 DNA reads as TGTGCCAGTAGTATCTCCTCCGAGGTCTCCTACGAGCAGTACTTC. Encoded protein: CASSISSEVSYEQYF.